These 7 T cell receptor beta chains share one sample of origin, sequenced in a study of cytomegalovirus exposure and HLA in healthy donors. PCR amplification relied on 60 Vbeta primers (plus 13 Jbeta primers). Generated by immunoSEQ multiplex PCR, the TCRdb table keeps only in-frame clones and is missing some. The sample has about 130,000 clones; roughly 70% are singletons. Sequenced input: PBMCs. These TCRs come from a man aged 35-49 years in good health and CMV-seropositive.

The chain joins TRBV19 to TRBJ1-1, with 12 bases aligning to TRBD1. The CDR3 has 15 amino acids. Looked up from germline, CDR1 is LNHDA and CDR2 is SQIVND (reference sequence). V was clipped by 8 bases and J by 4 bases; unmatched bases: 8. CDR3 DNA sequence: TGTGCCAGTTCTTCCGGGACAGGGGGCTTCACTGAAGCTTTCTTT. Amino acids: CASSSGTGGFTEAFF.

V gene TRBV14 combines with J gene TRBJ1-6; 8 bases fit TRBD1. J lost 7 bases, V lost 2 bases, and 4 bases had no gene match. The germline V gene encodes CDR1 SGHDN and CDR2 FVKESK. The CDR3 has 15 residues. In nucleotides, the CDR3 is TGTGCCAGCAGCCAAATTGGACAGGGAAATTCACCCCTCCACTTT. Amino acid sequence: CASSQIGQGNSPLHF.

The rearrangement links TRBV25-1 to TRBJ1-4, with 8 bases lining up with TRBD1. Germline values: CDR1 MGHDK, CDR2 SYGVNS. The V segment lost 2 bases and the J segment 7 bases; nucleotides outside the gene matches: 9. CDR3 length: 16 residues. The CDR3 spells CASSEVWARGLEKLFF. In DNA, the CDR3 is TGTGCCAGCAGTGAAGTCTGGGCCAGGGGGCTTGAAAAACTGTTTTTT.

V usage is TRBV2 and J usage is TRBJ2-2, with 8 bases matching TRBD1. J gave up 4 bases and V 4 bases, and 11 bases lay outside the gene matches. The CDR3 loop spans 17 amino acids. Germline V CDR1 and CDR2: SNHLY, FYNNEI. Here the CDR3 reads CASSGGTGPFPTGELFF. CDR3 coding DNA: TGTGCCAGCAGTGGAGGGACAGGCCCCTTCCCCACCGGGGAGCTGTTTTTT.

The chain has TRBV6-1 and TRBJ2-5; tentatively, D is TRBD2 (6 bases). The CDR3 runs to 13 residues. The germline CDR1 and CDR2 sequences are MNHNS and SASEGT. Trimming stripped 10 bases from V and 0 bases from J, with 12 bases between. CDR3 region: CATLREYQETQYF. Written as DNA, the CDR3 is TGTGCCACCCTTCGGGAGTACCAAGAGACCCAGTACTTC.

V usage is TRBV4-1 and J usage is TRBJ2-6; perhaps TRBD1 as D (5 bases). Germline V gene sequence: CDR1 MGHRA, CDR2 YSYEKL. The CDR3 has 19 amino acids. Deletions cut 0 bases from V and 0 bases from J, with 15 bases between. CDR3 sequence: CASSQDGAVGFSGANVLTF. CDR3 in DNA: TGCGCCAGCAGCCAAGATGGGGCAGTTGGGTTCTCTGGGGCCAACGTCCTGACTTTC.

This chain links TRBV5-6 with TRBJ1-1, with D perhaps TRBD1 (5 bases). V shed 4 bases and J shed 8 bases, with 24 bases lying between them. Per the germline V gene, CDR1 is SGHDT and CDR2 is YYEEEE. The CDR3 extends over 16 amino acids. The CDR3 DNA reads TGTGCCAGCAGCGGGTTGGTGGTAGGGGAGGTAGACGAAGCTTTCTTT. Translating it yields CASSGLVVGEVDEAFF.